A single sample gave rise to the 6 T cell receptor beta chains below, sequenced in a study of T-cell reconstitution after alpha-beta-depleted transplantation in children. TCRbeta library preparation incorporated unique molecular identifiers. TCRdb ran MiXCR on the PCR reads and lists one entry per CDR3 protein. The profile shows 500,000 to 650,000 distinct CDR3 sequences, 10% to 15% of them singletons. Sequenced here: PBMCs, mostly from graft donor cells, sampled 360 days after TCRalphabeta/CD19-depleted stem cell transplant. The receptors shown here come from a male patient younger than 18 who had a stem cell transplant for acute myeloid leukemia, so the T cells may come from the graft donor.

This clonotype occurred a few times. The chain couples TRBV9 to TRBJ2-1; 8 bases line up with TRBD1. J gave up 5 bases and V 0 bases, and 7 bases lay outside the gene matches. The CDR3 sequence is 16 residues long. In germline, CDR1 is SGDLS, CDR2 YYNGEE. CDR3 residues: CASSVVQGALNNEQFF. CDR3 in DNA: TGTGCCAGCAGCGTAGTTCAGGGGGCGTTAAACAATGAGCAGTTCTTC.

The genes are TRBV4-3 and TRBJ2-3; 13 nucleotides line up with TRBD2. This CDR3 region has 18 residues. Germline assignment: CDR1 LGHNA and CDR2 YSLEER. J lost 5 bases, V lost 1 base, and 9 bases had no gene match. The CDR3 region has the DNA TGCGCCAGCAGCCAAGGGCCGAGGACTAGCGGGAGTCAAGATACGCAGTATTTT. It translates to CASSQGPRTSGSQDTQYF.

This clonotype was detected many times. The DNA of the CDR3 is TGTGCCAGCAGTTACAGATTAGCGGGAGGAACCTCCTACGAGCAGTACTTC. It translates to CASSYRLAGGTSYEQYF. The rearrangement links TRBV6-2 or TRBV6-3 to TRBJ2-7; 10 bases line up with TRBD2. J gave up 0 bases and V 2 bases, and 7 bases lay outside the gene matches. Germline lookup yields CDR1 MNHEY and CDR2 SVGEGT. CDR3 length equals 17 residues.

In this sample, this clonotype turned up a few times. The chain has TRBV20-1 and TRBJ2-4; D gene unclear. CDR3 length: 13 residues. CDR1 and CDR2 (germline): DFQATT, SNEGSKA (reference sequence). The V end lost 0 bases, the J end lost 2 bases, and 5 bases lay between the germline ends. Written as DNA, the CDR3 is TGCAGTGCTAGAGATGGGACCAAAAACATTCAGTACTTC. It is translated as CSARDGTKNIQYF.

The V gene is TRBV4-2, the J gene TRBJ2-1, with D perhaps TRBD2 (5 bases). CDR3 length: 16 residues. The V end was cut by 0 bases, the J end by 4 bases, with 13 bases between. The germline V gene encodes CDR1 LGHNA and CDR2 YNFKEQ. Here the CDR3 reads CASSQDSERLYNEQFF. The CDR3 coding sequence is TGTGCCAGCAGCCAAGACTCCGAGCGGCTATACAATGAGCAGTTCTTC.

This chain links TRBV27 with TRBJ2-7; TRBD2 matches at 13 bases. Losses at the gene ends were 5 bases for V and 7 bases for J; bases not matched to a gene: 14. The CDR3 runs to 17 residues. Germline assignment: CDR1 MNHEY and CDR2 SMNVEV (reference sequence). Written as DNA, the CDR3 is TGTGCCAGCAGTACCACCTCTCCGGGACTAGCGGGAAATGAGCAGTACTTC. The encoded protein is CASSTTSPGLAGNEQYF.